Sequencing of this T cell receptor (beta chain) was carried out in a study of T cell repertoires in cytomegalovirus infection. Study-level information: Based on public TCR beta signatures, there were indications of CMV infection and of a matching HLA type.

This CDR3 is 14 amino acids long. V lost 6 bases and J 5 bases, leaving 17 bases between the germline ends. Germline loops: CDR1 MNHEY, CDR2 SVGAGI. Findings of the study overall: People with CMV and the relevant HLA were identified by cumulative public TCR beta family frequency. CMV-specific TCR beta clonotypes restricted by HLA-C dominated the ex vivo response.

TCRdb reprocessed the reads via MiXCR and lists one record per CDR3 protein. The sample consists of hundreds of thousands of distinct CDR3 sequences, approximately 24% of them appearing once. Comment on this clonotype: Its antigen remains unidentified.

J is TRBJ2-7 and V is TRBV6-5; D is perhaps TRBD1 (5 bases). The receptor comes from a human donor in good health (CMV status not recorded). Some clones in this sample may be carry-over from other donors' samples. Sample: CD8+ T cells from PBMCs. The CDR3 is CASRLYRRGHEQYF. The DNA for the CDR3 is TGTGCCAGCAGACTATATCGTAGGGGCCACGAGCAGTACTTC.